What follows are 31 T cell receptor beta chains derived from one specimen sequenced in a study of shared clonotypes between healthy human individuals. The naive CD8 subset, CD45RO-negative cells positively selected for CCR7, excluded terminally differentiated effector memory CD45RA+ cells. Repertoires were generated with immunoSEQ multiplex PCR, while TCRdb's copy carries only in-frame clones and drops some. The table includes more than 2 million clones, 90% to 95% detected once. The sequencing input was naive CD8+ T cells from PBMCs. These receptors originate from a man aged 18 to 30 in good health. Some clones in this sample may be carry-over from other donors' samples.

The CDR3 DNA is TGTGCCAGCAGCTTAGTACAGGGGTGGGAGACCCAGTACTTC. Residues: CASSLVQGWETQYF. The rearrangement joins TRBV7-9 to TRBJ2-5, with 7 bases identical to TRBD1. V was clipped by 1 base and J by 5 bases; unmatched bases: 4. This CDR3 is built from 14 residues. Looked up from germline, CDR1 is SEHNR and CDR2 is FQNEAQ (reference sequence).

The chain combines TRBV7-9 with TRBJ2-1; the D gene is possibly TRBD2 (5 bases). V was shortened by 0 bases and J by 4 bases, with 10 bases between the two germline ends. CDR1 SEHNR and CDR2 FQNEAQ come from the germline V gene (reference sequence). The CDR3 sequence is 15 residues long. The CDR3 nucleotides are TGTGCCAGCAGCTTAGCTACTAGTCGGTACAATGAGCAGTTCTTC. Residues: CASSLATSRYNEQFF. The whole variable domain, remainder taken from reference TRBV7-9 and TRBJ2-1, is DTGVSQNPRHKITKRGQNVTFRCDPISEHNRLYWYRQTLGQGPEFLTYFQNEAQLEKSRLLSDRFSAERPKGSFSTLEIQRTEQGDSAMYLCASSLATSRYNEQFFGPGTRLTVL.

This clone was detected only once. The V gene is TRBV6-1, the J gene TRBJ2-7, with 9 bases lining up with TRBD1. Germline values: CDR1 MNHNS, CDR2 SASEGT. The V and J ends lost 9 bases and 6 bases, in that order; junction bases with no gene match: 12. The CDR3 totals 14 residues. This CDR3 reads CASTEERDRAEQYF. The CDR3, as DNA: TGTGCCAGTACGGAAGAGCGGGACAGGGCCGAGCAGTACTTC.

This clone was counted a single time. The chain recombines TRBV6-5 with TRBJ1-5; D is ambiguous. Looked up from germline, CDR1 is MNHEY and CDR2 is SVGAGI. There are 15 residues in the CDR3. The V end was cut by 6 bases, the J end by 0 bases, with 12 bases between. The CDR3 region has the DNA TGTGCCAGCAGGAGACACAAATATAGCAATCAGCCCCAGCATTTT. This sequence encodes CASRRHKYSNQPQHF.

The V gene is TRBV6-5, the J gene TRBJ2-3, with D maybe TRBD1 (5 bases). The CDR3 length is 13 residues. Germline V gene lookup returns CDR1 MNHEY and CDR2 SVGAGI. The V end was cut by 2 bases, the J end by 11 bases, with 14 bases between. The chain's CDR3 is CASSYLLGQGQYF. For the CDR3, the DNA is TGTGCCAGCAGTTACCTACTGGGCCAGGGGCAGTATTTT.

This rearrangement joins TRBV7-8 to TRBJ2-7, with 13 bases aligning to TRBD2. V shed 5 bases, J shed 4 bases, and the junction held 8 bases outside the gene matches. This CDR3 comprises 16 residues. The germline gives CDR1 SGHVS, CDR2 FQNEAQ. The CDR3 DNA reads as TGTGCCAGCAGCATATCTCGGACTAGCGGGAGTTACGAGCAGTACTTC. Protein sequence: CASSISRTSGSYEQYF.

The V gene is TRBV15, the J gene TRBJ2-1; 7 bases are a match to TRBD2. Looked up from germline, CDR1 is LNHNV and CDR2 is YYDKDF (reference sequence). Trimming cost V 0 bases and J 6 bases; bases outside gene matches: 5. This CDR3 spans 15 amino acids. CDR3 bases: TGTGCCACCAGCAGAGAGGCTAGCGGAACCAATGAGCAGTTCTTC. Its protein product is CATSREASGTNEQFF. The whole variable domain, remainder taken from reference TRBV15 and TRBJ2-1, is DAMVIQNPRYQVTQFGKPVTLSCSQTLNHNVMYWYQQKSSQAPKLLFHYYDKDFNNEADTPDNFQSRRPNTSFCFLDIRSPGLGDTAMYLCATSREASGTNEQFFGPGTRLTVL.

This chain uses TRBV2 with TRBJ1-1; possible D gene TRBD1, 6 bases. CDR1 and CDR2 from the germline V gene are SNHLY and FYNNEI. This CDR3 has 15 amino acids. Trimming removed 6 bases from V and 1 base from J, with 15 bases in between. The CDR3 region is CASSPLRGGNTEAFF. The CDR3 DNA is TGTGCCAGCAGCCCTTTGCGAGGGGGGAACACTGAAGCTTTCTTT.

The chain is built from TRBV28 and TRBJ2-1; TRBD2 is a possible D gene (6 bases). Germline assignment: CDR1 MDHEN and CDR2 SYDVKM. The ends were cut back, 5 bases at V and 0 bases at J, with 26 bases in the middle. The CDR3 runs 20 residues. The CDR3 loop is CASSTIRRDSPSISYNEQFF. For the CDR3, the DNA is TGTGCCAGCAGTACTATCCGCCGGGACTCCCCCTCTATCTCCTACAATGAGCAGTTCTTC.

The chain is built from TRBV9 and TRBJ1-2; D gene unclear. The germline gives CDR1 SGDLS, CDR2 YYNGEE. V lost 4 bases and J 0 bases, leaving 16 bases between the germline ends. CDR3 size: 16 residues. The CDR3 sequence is CASSKRSDGANYGYTF. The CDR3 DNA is TGTGCCAGCAGCAAGCGTTCGGACGGAGCTAACTATGGCTACACCTTC.

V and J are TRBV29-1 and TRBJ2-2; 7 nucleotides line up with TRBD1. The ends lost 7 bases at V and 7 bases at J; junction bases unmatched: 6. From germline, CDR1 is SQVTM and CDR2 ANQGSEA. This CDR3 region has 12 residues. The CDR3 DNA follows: TGCAGCGGCCGGACAGGTGACGGGGAGCTGTTTTTT. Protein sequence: CSGRTGDGELFF.

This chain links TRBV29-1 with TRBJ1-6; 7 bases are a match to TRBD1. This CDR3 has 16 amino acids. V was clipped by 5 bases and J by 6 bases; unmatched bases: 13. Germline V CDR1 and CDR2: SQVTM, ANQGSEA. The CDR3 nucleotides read TGCAGCGTTCGGTTTATTTCGGGACAGTTTAATTCACCCCTCCACTTT. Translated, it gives CSVRFISGQFNSPLHF. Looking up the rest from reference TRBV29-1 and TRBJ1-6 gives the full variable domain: SAVISQKPSRDICQRGTSLTIQCQVDSQVTMMFWYRQQPGQSLTLIATANQGSEATYESGFVIDKFPISRPNLTFSTLTVSNMSPEDSSIYLCSVRFISGQFNSPLHFGNGTRLTVT.

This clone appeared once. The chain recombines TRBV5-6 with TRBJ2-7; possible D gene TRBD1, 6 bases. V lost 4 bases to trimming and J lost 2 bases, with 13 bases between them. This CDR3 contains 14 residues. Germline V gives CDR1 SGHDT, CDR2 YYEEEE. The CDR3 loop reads CASSGRGKAYEQYF. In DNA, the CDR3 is TGTGCCAGCAGCGGTAGGGGGAAGGCCTACGAGCAGTACTTC.

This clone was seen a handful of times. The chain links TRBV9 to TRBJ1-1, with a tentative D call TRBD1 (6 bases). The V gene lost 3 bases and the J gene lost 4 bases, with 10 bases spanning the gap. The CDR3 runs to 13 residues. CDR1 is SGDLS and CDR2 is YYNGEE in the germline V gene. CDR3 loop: CASSEGGPTEAFF. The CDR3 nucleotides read TGTGCCAGCAGCGAAGGGGGACCCACTGAAGCTTTCTTT.

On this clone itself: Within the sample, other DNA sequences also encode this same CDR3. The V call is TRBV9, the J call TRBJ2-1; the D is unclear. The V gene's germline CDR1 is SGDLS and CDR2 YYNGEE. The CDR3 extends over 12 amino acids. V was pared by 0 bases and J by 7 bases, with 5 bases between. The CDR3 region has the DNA TGTGCCAGCAGCGTAGATCAGAATGAGCAGTTCTTC. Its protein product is CASSVDQNEQFF.

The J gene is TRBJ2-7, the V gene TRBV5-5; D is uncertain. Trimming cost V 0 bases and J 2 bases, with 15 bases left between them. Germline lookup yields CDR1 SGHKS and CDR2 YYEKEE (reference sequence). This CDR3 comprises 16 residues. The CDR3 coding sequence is TGTGCCAGCAGCTTGGCCATGGTTTCTTACGCCTACGAGCAGTACTTC. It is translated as CASSLAMVSYAYEQYF.

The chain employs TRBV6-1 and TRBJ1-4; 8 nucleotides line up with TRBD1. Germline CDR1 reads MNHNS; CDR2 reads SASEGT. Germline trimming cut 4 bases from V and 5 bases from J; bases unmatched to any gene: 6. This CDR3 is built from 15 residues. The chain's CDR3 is CASSGGQGGNEKLFF. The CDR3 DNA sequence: TGTGCCAGCAGTGGAGGACAGGGAGGAAATGAAAAACTGTTTTTT.

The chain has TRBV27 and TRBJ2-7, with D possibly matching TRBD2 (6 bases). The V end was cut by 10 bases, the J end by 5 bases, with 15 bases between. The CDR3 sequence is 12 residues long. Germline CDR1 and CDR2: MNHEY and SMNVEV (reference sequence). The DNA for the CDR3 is TGTGCCACCATCGGGAGCTCTAACGAGCAGTACTTC. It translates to CATIGSSNEQYF.

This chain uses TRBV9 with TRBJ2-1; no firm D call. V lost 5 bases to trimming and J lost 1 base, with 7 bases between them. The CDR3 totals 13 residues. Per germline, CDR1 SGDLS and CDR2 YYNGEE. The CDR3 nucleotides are TGTGCCAGCAGTTACGGATCCTACAATGAGCAGTTCTTC. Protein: CASSYGSYNEQFF.

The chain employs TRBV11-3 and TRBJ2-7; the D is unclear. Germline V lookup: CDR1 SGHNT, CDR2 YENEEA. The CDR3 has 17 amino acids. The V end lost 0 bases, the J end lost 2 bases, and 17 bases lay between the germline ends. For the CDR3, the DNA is TGTGCCAGCAGCTTAGATCCCATGGCAGAAGGAACCTACGAGCAGTACTTC. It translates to CASSLDPMAEGTYEQYF.

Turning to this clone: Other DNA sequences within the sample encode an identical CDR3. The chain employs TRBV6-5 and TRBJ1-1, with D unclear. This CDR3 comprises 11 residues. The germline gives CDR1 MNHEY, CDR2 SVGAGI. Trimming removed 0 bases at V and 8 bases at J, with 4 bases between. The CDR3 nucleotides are TGTGCCAGCAGTTACTCGGGGGAAGCTTTCTTT. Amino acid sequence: CASSYSGEAFF.

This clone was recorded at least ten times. As DNA, the CDR3 is TGTGCCAGCAGTGACCCCCCAGCAGGGGCGAGCGAAAAACTGTTTTTT. This codes for CASSDPPAGASEKLFF. The chain recombines TRBV2 with TRBJ1-4, with D possibly being TRBD1 (6 bases). V was pared by 3 bases and J by 8 bases, with 19 bases between. Germline loops: CDR1 SNHLY, CDR2 FYNNEI. The CDR3 covers 16 residues.

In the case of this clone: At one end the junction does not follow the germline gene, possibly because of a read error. CDR3 residues: CASSVGSSSEQYF. DNA of the CDR3: TGTGCCAGCAGCGTAGGCAGTTCCTCCGAGCAGTACTTC. The chain links TRBV9 to TRBJ2-7; D call uncertain. CDR3 length: 13 residues. The germline gives CDR1 SGDLS, CDR2 YYNGEE. The full variable domain, rest sourced from reference TRBV9 and TRBJ2-7, is DSGVTQTPKHLITATGQRVTLRCSPRSGDLSVYWYQQSLDQGLQFLIQYYNGEERAKGNILERFSAQQFPDLHSELNLSSLELGDSALYFCASSVGSSSEQYFGPGTRLTVT.

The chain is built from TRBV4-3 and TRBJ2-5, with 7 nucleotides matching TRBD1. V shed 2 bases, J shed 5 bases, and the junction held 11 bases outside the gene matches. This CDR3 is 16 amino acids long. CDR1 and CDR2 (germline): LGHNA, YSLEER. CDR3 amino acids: CASSQYSTGAEETQYF. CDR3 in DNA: TGCGCCAGCAGCCAATACTCAACAGGGGCCGAGGAGACCCAGTACTTC.

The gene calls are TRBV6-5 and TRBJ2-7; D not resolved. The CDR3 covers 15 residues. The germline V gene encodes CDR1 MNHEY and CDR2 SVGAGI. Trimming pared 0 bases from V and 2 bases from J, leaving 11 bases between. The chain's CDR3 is CASSYSNDYAYEQYF. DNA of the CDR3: TGTGCCAGCAGTTACTCGAATGATTATGCCTACGAGCAGTACTTC.

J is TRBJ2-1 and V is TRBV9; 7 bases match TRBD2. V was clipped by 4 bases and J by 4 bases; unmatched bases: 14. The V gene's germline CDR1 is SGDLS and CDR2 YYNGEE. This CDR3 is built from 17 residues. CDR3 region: CASSSSALAGEYNEQFF. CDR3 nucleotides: TGTGCCAGCAGCTCCTCAGCTCTGGCGGGAGAATACAATGAGCAGTTCTTC.

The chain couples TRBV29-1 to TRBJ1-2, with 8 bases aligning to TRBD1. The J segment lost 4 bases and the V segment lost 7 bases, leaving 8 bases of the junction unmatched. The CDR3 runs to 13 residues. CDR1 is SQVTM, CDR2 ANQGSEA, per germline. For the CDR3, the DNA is TGCAGCGCCAACGGACAGGGAAGCTATGGCTACACCTTC. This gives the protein CSANGQGSYGYTF.

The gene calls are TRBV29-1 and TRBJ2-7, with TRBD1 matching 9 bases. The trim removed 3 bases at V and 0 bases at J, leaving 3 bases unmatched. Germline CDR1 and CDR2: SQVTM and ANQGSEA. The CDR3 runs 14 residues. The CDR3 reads CSVDGQGTSYEQYF. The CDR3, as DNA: TGCAGCGTTGATGGACAGGGGACCTCCTACGAGCAGTACTTC.

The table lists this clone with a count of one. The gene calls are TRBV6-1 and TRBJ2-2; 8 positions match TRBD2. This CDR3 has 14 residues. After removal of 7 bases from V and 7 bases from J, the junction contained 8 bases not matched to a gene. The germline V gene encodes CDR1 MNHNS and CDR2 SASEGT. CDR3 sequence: CASMTAGAGGELFF. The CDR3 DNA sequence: TGTGCCAGCATGACAGCGGGAGCTGGCGGGGAGCTGTTTTTT.

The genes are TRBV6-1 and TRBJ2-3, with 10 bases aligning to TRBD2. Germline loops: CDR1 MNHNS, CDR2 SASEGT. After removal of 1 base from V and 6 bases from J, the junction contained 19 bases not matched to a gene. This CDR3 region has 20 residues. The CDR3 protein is CASSEVFLGLALPGVDTQYF. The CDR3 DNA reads TGTGCCAGCAGTGAAGTCTTCTTGGGACTAGCGCTTCCTGGGGTGGATACGCAGTATTTT.

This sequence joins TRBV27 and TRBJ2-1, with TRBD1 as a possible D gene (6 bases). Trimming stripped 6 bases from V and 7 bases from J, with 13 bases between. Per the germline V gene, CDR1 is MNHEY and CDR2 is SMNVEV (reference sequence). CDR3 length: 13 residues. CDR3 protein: CASSLRDINEQFF. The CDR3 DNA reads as TGTGCCAGCAGCCTCCGGGACATAAATGAGCAGTTCTTC.